Shown below are 28 T cell receptor beta chains from a single sample sequenced in a study of blood T cell repertoires in COVID-19. This table comes from immunoSEQ multiplex PCR, and its TCRdb copy is limited to in-frame clones, with some not included. The sample has 270,000 or so clones; just over 85% are singletons. The specimen sequenced was peripheral blood. The receptors were sampled from a woman aged 25-40 years with active or convalescent COVID-19.

The V and J genes are TRBV2 and TRBJ1-6; D is unclear. Germline V gene sequence: CDR1 SNHLY, CDR2 FYNNEI. CDR3 length: 14 residues. V was cut by 7 bases and J by 5 bases, with 12 bases left in between. In DNA, the CDR3 is TGTGCCAGCACGATCGGTTTCGATAATTCACCCCTCCACTTT. The encoded protein is CASTIGFDNSPLHF.

The chain uses TRBV28 and TRBJ1-5, with TRBD1 as a possible D gene (5 bases). Deletions cut 1 base from V and 8 bases from J, with 15 bases between. This CDR3 contains 15 residues. Germline CDR1 is MDHEN and CDR2 is SYDVKM. The CDR3 here is CASSLFRQGWEPQHF. The CDR3 DNA sequence: TGTGCCAGCAGTTTATTCCGGCAGGGATGGGAGCCCCAGCATTTT. Full variable domain (outside the CDR3, taken from reference TRBV28 and TRBJ1-5): DVKVTQSSRYLVKRTGEKVFLECVQDMDHENMFWYRQDPGLGLRLIYFSYDVKMKEKGDIPEGYSVSREKKERFSLILESASTNQTSMYLCASSLFRQGWEPQHFGDGTRLSIL.

The table lists this clone with a few counts. This chain uses TRBV9 with TRBJ2-2; D possibly corresponds to TRBD1 (5 bases). The CDR3 extends over 14 amino acids. From germline, CDR1 is SGDLS and CDR2 YYNGEE. Trimming took off 4 bases at V and 7 bases at J, with 14 bases between the two ends. The CDR3 DNA reads as TGTGCCAGCAGCCCAACCGTAGGGGACGGGGAGCTGTTTTTT. Translating it yields CASSPTVGDGELFF.

This chain uses TRBV28 with TRBJ2-7; unclear D gene. The germline V and J ends were trimmed by 2 bases and 2 bases, with 13 bases remaining between them. The CDR3 is made up of 15 amino acids. Germline CDR1 and CDR2: MDHEN and SYDVKM. The DNA of the CDR3 is TGTGCCAGCAGTTTAATCCCGAATTTAGCCTACGAGCAGTACTTC. It codes for CASSLIPNLAYEQYF.

The chain uses TRBV29-1 and TRBJ2-1, with D possibly matching TRBD2 (7 bases). The V gene's germline CDR1 is SQVTM and CDR2 ANQGSEA. CDR3 length: 13 residues. CDR3 loop: CSAGGGPYNEQFF. The CDR3 DNA reads TGCAGTGCAGGCGGGGGCCCTTACAATGAGCAGTTCTTC.

The chain links TRBV5-6 to TRBJ2-5; D is ambiguous. The CDR3 is 13 amino acids. With 4 bases removed from V and 5 bases from J, the gap between germline ends came to 12 bases. Germline CDR1 and CDR2: SGHDT and YYEEEE. CDR3: CASSLSSSETQYF. Written as DNA, the CDR3 is TGTGCCAGCAGCCTTAGTAGCAGCGAGACCCAGTACTTC.

This chain links TRBV23-1 with TRBJ1-1; D call uncertain. TRBV23-1 is an ORF, with its function uncertain. The CDR3 runs to 13 residues. The V and J ends lost 7 bases and 4 bases respectively, with 13 bases between them. The chain's CDR3 is CASNFSASTEAFF. As DNA, the CDR3 is TGCGCCAGCAACTTCTCTGCGAGCACTGAAGCTTTCTTT.

V and J are TRBV5-5 and TRBJ1-4; possibly TRBD1 for D (6 bases). Germline-derived CDR1 and CDR2 are SGHKS and YYEKEE (reference sequence). The CDR3 runs 15 residues. V lost 4 bases, J lost 0 bases, and 10 bases lay in between. CDR3 DNA sequence: TGTGCCAGCAGCCGGGCAGGGGCAACTAATGAAAAACTGTTTTTT. It codes for CASSRAGATNEKLFF.

The chain couples TRBV5-1 to TRBJ1-2; D might be TRBD1 (5 bases). The CDR3 extends over 13 amino acids. The V and J ends lost 4 bases and 2 bases respectively, with 9 bases between them. Germline-derived CDR1 and CDR2 are SGHRS and YFSETQ. The CDR3, as DNA: TGCGCCAGCAGCCAGGACATCAACTATGGCTACACCTTC. It translates to CASSQDINYGYTF.

The chain couples TRBV7-8 to TRBJ2-3; maybe TRBD1 (6 bases). The V end was cut by 5 bases, the J end by 7 bases, with 10 bases between. The CDR3 totals 12 residues. Germline values: CDR1 SGHVS, CDR2 FQNEAQ. This chain's CDR3 is CASSQGQYTQYF. The CDR3 DNA follows: TGTGCCAGCAGCCAAGGACAGTATACGCAGTATTTT.

The chain joins TRBV28 to TRBJ1-1, with TRBD1 as a possible D gene (5 bases). This CDR3 contains 14 residues. Germline V lookup: CDR1 MDHEN, CDR2 SYDVKM. V lost 3 bases, J lost 4 bases, and 12 bases lay in between. DNA of the CDR3: TGTGCCAGCAGTTTCTGGGGGGGGTCCACTGAAGCTTTCTTT. It translates to CASSFWGGSTEAFF.

This chain's CDR3 is CASSLSATGTVGGYTF. The CDR3 coding sequence is TGTGCCAGCAGCTTGTCTGCGACCGGGACAGTGGGCGGCTACACCTTC. The chain uses TRBV5-5 and TRBJ1-2, with 7 bases matching TRBD1. This CDR3 region has 16 residues. Per the germline V gene, CDR1 is SGHKS and CDR2 is YYEKEE (reference sequence). Germline trimming cut 1 base from V and 8 bases from J; bases unmatched to any gene: 14.

The chain combines TRBV3-1 (or the pseudogene TRBV3-2) with TRBJ1-3, with 10 bases lining up with TRBD1. CDR1 LGHDT and CDR2 YNNKEL come from the germline V gene (reference sequence). V gave up 4 bases and J gave up 8 bases; unmatched junction bases: 8. The CDR3 is made up of 15 amino acids. CDR3 nucleotides: TGTGCCAGCAGCCGCCCGACAGGGGGCGCGGACACCATATATTTT. Translating it yields CASSRPTGGADTIYF.

The V gene is TRBV10-3, the J gene TRBJ2-5; D not resolved. The CDR3 has 14 residues. The V gene lost 8 bases and the J gene lost 1 base, with 14 bases spanning the gap. Germline V gives CDR1 ENHRY, CDR2 SYGVKD. DNA of the CDR3: TGTGCCATCTCCCCGGAACTAATCCAAGAGACCCAGTACTTC. Its protein is CAISPELIQETQYF.

This clone was seen a few times. The chain is built from TRBV7-3 and TRBJ2-3, with TRBD1 matching over 7 bases. The ends lost 5 bases at V and 1 base at J; junction bases unmatched: 0. The CDR3 covers 13 residues. Germline V lookup: CDR1 SGHTA, CDR2 FQGTGA. CDR3 region: CASSDRGTDTQYF. The CDR3 region has the DNA TGTGCCAGCAGCGACAGGGGCACAGATACGCAGTATTTT.

The genes are TRBV27 and TRBJ1-5; D call uncertain. Germline V lookup: CDR1 MNHEY, CDR2 SMNVEV (reference sequence). This CDR3 region has 14 residues. Trimming pared 4 bases from V and 0 bases from J, leaving 7 bases between. CDR3 in amino acids: CASSSSYSNQPQHF. In DNA form, the CDR3 reads TGTGCCAGCAGTTCGAGTTATAGCAATCAGCCCCAGCATTTT.

The V and J genes are TRBV6-5 and TRBJ2-7; tentatively, D is TRBD1 (6 bases). The length of the CDR3 is 14 residues. Germline V gene data show CDR1 as MNHEY and CDR2 as SVGAGI. The V end lost 2 bases, the J end lost 0 bases, and 8 bases lay between the germline ends. The CDR3 DNA reads as TGTGCCAGCAGTTACGGACAGAGCTCCTACGAGCAGTACTTC. This sequence encodes CASSYGQSSYEQYF.

The chain has TRBV25-1 and TRBJ1-6; D ambiguous. Trimming removed 3 bases from V and 6 bases from J, with 9 bases in between. The CDR3 covers 14 residues. CDR1 and CDR2 (germline): MGHDK, SYGVNS. CDR3 bases: TGTGCCAGCAGTGAGAACTATCCTAATTCACCCCTCCACTTT. It specifies CASSENYPNSPLHF.

The chain carries TRBV2 and TRBJ2-1; D is undetermined. The V end was cut by 8 bases, the J end by 14 bases, with 13 bases between. Germline lookup yields CDR1 SNHLY and CDR2 FYNNEI. This CDR3 is built from 10 residues. The CDR3 nucleotides are TGTGCCAGCCGCCAGGTAACAGAGTTCTTC. It is translated as CASRQVTEFF.

The chain has TRBV4-3 and TRBJ2-7; D might be TRBD2 (6 bases). Germline V lookup: CDR1 LGHNA, CDR2 YSLEER. The CDR3 covers 16 residues. V was cut by 3 bases and J by 0 bases, with 15 bases left in between. Here the CDR3 reads CASSQDPGEPSYEQYF. The CDR3 nucleotides read TGCGCCAGCAGCCAGGATCCGGGGGAGCCCTCCTACGAGCAGTACTTC.

The chain couples TRBV6-6 to TRBJ1-2; TRBD1 is a possible D gene (6 bases). This CDR3 has 14 amino acids. V was trimmed by 10 bases and J by 1 base, leaving 16 bases between them. Germline assignment: CDR1 MNHNY and CDR2 SVGAGI (reference sequence). For the CDR3, the DNA is TGTGCCACCTTAAAGGGGACAAATAACTATGGCTACACCTTC. It specifies CATLKGTNNYGYTF.

The gene calls are TRBV15 and TRBJ2-5; D is undetermined. Germline V lookup: CDR1 LNHNV, CDR2 YYDKDF (reference sequence). The CDR3 length is 15 residues. V was clipped by 0 bases and J by 1 base, with 9 bases between them. The chain's CDR3 is CATSRDRGSQETQYF. CDR3 nucleotide sequence: TGTGCCACCAGCAGAGATCGCGGCAGCCAAGAGACCCAGTACTTC.

The V call is TRBV5-1, the J call TRBJ1-2; 8 bases map to TRBD1. Per the germline V gene, CDR1 is SGHRS and CDR2 is YFSETQ. V lost 4 bases, J lost 5 bases, and 7 bases stayed unmatched. CDR3 length equals 14 residues. Written as DNA, the CDR3 is TGCGCCAGCAGCCCGACAGGGGAGGGGTATGGCTACACCTTC. Translating it yields CASSPTGEGYGYTF.

The rearrangement uses TRBV5-6 and TRBJ1-6, with 7 bases aligning to TRBD1. This CDR3 contains 15 residues. Germline CDR1 and CDR2: SGHDT and YYEEEE. The V and J ends lost 3 bases and 6 bases, in that order; junction bases with no gene match: 6. The chain's CDR3 is CASSSLDRINSPLHF. For the CDR3, the DNA is TGTGCCAGCAGCTCGCTGGACAGGATTAATTCACCCCTCCACTTT. Combining the CDR3 with reference TRBV5-6 and TRBJ1-6 gives the whole variable domain DAGVTQSPTHLIKTRGQQVTLRCSPKSGHDTVSWYQQALGQGPQFIFQYYEEEERQRGNFPDRFSGHQFPNYSSELNVNALLLGDSALYLCASSSLDRINSPLHFGNGTRLTVT.

The CDR3 DNA reads as TGTGCCACCAGCAGAGGGGACAGGGGAAACACTGAAGCTTTCTTT. Translation gives CATSRGDRGNTEAFF. The chain employs TRBV15 and TRBJ1-1, with TRBD1 identical over 10 bases. This CDR3 comprises 15 residues. Germline CDR1 is LNHNV and CDR2 is YYDKDF (reference sequence). V was clipped by 1 base and J by 2 bases; unmatched bases: 1. Full variable domain (outside the CDR3, taken from reference TRBV15 and TRBJ1-1): DAMVIQNPRYQVTQFGKPVTLSCSQTLNHNVMYWYQQKSSQAPKLLFHYYDKDFNNEADTPDNFQSRRPNTSFCFLDIRSPGLGDTAMYLCATSRGDRGNTEAFFGQGTRLTVV.

The J gene is TRBJ1-1, the V gene TRBV7-8, with 7 bases that match TRBD1. J lost 7 bases, V lost 1 base, and 6 bases had no gene match. CDR3 length: 14 residues. Germline V gives CDR1 SGHVS, CDR2 FQNEAQ. For the CDR3, the DNA is TGTGCCAGCAGCTTAGGCGACAGGGCTGATGAAGCTTTCTTT. Amino acids: CASSLGDRADEAFF.

This sequence joins TRBV7-4 and TRBJ2-7; D is undetermined. Per the germline V gene, CDR1 is SGHVT and CDR2 is SQSDAQ. The V end was cut by 4 bases, the J end by 5 bases, with 15 bases between. The CDR3 runs 14 residues. The CDR3 protein is CASSYKALRNEQYF. CDR3 nucleotides: TGTGCCAGCAGCTACAAGGCACTACGAAACGAGCAGTACTTC.

This chain joins TRBV5-4 and TRBJ1-1; 7 bases align to TRBD1. The germline gives CDR1 SGHNT, CDR2 YYREEE (reference sequence). After removal of 4 bases from V and 1 base from J, the junction contained 13 bases not matched to a gene. The CDR3 is 17 amino acids. CDR3 coding DNA: TGTGCCAGCAGCACGCCAAAGACACGGGACAGGAACACTGAAGCTTTCTTT. This translates into CASSTPKTRDRNTEAFF.